What follows is one T cell receptor (beta chain) and its context. Its antigen is unidentified. The data derive from a study of cytomegalovirus exposure and HLA in healthy donors. Study results and limitations: Cytomegalovirus status was reportedly diagnosed by the classifier with high specificity and sensitivity. The study recorded 164 TCR beta chains that were cytomegalovirus-associated.

V was clipped by 6 bases and J by 1 base, with 10 bases between them. The CDR3 runs to 13 residues. Germline V gene data show CDR1 as MNHEY and CDR2 as SVGAGI. The donors were part of the validation cohort of 120 subjects. That cohort was separate from the first cohort, which comprised 500 to 850 subjects. The protocol was immunoSEQ multiplex PCR, while the TCRdb copy is restricted to in-frame clones and leaves out a portion. The data show about 66,000 clones, approximately 97% seen once. The material sequenced was PBMCs. The rearrangement uses TRBV6-5 and TRBJ2-7; D is uncertain. This TCR derives from a woman between 18 and 29 years old in good health and CMV-seropositive. CDR3 sequence reads: CASSATVSYEQYF. The CDR3 DNA is TGTGCCAGCAGCGCTACAGTATCCTACGAGCAGTACTTC.